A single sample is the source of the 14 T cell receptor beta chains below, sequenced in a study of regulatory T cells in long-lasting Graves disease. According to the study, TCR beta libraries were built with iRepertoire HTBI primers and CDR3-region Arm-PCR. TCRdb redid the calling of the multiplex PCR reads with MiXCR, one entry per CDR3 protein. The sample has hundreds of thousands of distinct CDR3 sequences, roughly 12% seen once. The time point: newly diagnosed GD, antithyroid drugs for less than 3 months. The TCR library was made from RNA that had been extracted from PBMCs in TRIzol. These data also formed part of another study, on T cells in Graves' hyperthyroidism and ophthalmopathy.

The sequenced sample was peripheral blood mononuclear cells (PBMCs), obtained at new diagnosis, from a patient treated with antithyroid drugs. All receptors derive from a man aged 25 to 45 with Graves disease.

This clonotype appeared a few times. The CDR3 region has the DNA TGTGCCAGCAACCTAGCGGGGACCACAGATACGCAGTATTTT. Protein: CASNLAGTTDTQYF. This chain connects TRBV2 to TRBJ2-3; 9 bases line up with TRBD2. This CDR3 has 14 residues. Germline V lookup: CDR1 SNHLY, CDR2 FYNNEI. J lost 2 bases, V lost 7 bases, and 4 bases had no gene match.

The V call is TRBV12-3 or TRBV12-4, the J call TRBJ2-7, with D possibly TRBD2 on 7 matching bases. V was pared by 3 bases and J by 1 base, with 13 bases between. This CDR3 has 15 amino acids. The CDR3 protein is CASSLGGLTSYEQYF. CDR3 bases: TGTGCCAGCAGTTTGGGGGGGCTAACGTCCTACGAGCAGTACTTC.

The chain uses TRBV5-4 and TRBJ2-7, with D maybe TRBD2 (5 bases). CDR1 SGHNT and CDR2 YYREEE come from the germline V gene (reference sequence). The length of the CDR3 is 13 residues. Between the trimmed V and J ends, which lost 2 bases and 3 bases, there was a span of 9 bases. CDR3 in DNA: TGTGCCAGCAGCTTTAGGACTGACTACGAGCAGTACTTC. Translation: CASSFRTDYEQYF.

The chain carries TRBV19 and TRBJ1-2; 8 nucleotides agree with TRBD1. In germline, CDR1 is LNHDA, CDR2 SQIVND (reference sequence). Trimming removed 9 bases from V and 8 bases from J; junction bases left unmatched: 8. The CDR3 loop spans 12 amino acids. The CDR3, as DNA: TGTGCCAGCCAGACAGGGGTGGACGGCTACACCTTC. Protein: CASQTGVDGYTF.

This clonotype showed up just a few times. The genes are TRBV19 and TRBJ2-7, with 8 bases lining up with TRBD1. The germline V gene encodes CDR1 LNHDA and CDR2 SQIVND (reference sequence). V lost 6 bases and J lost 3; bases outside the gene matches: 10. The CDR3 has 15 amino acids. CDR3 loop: CASSNTGTGGYEQYF. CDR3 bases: TGTGCCAGTAGCAATACCGGGACAGGAGGCTACGAGCAGTACTTC.

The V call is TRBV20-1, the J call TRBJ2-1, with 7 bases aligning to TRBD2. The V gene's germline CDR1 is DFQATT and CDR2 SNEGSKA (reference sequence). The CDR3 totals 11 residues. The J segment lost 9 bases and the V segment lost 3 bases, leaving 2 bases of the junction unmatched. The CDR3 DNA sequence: TGCAGTGCTAGTGGGGGGGTTGAGCAGTTCTTC. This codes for CSASGGVEQFF.

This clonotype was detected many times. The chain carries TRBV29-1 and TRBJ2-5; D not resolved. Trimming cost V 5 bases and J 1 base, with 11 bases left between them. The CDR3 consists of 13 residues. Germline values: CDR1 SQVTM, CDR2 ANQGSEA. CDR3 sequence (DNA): TGCAGCGTTACCCCACTTGGCCAAGAGACCCAGTACTTC. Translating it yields CSVTPLGQETQYF.

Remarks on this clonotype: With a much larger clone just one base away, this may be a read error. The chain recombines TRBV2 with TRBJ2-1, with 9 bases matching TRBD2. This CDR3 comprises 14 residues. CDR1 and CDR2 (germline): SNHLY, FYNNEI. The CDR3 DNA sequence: TGTGCCAGTAGGGCGGGAGGGTCCTACAATGAGCATTTCTTC. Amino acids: CASRAGGSYNEHFF.

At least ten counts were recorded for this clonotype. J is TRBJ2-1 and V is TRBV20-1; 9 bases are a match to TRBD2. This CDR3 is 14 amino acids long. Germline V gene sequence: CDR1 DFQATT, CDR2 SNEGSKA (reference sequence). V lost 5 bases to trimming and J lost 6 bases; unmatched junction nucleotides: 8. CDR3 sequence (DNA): TGCAGTGCTTTCCCCGGGACTAGCTCCAATGAGCAGTTCTTC. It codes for CSAFPGTSSNEQFF.

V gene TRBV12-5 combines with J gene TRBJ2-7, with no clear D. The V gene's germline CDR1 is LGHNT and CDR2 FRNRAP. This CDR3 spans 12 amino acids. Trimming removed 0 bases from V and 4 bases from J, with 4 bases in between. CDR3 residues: CASGLVNYEQYF. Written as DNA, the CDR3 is TGTGCTAGTGGTTTGGTAAATTACGAGCAGTACTTC. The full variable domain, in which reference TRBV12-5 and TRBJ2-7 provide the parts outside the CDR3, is DARVTQTPRHKVTEMGQEVTMRCQPILGHNTVFWYRQTMMQGLELLAYFRNRAPLDDSGMPKDRFSAEMPDATLATLKIQPSEPRDSAVYFCASGLVNYEQYFGPGTRLTVT.

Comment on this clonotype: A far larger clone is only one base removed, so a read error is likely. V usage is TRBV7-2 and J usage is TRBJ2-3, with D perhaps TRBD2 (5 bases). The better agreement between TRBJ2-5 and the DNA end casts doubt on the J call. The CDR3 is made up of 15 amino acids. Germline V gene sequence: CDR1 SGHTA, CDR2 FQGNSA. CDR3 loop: CASSLVVRARGTQYF. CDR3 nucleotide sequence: TGTGCCAGCAGCTTAGTTGTTAGGGCCCGGGGGACCCAGTACTTC.

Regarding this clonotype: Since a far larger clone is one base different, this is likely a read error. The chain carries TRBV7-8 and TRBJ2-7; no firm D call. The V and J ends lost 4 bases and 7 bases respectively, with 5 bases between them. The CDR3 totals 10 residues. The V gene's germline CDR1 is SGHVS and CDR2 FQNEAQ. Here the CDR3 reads CASSYNEQYF. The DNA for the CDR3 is TGTGCCAGCAGCTACAATGAGCAGTACTTC.

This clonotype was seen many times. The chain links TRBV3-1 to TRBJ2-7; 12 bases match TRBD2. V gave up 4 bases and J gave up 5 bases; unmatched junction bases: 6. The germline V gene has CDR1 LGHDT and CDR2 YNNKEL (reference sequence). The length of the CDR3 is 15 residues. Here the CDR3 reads CASSPLAGGPHEQYF. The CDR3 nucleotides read TGTGCCAGCAGCCCGCTAGCGGGAGGGCCACACGAGCAGTACTTC.

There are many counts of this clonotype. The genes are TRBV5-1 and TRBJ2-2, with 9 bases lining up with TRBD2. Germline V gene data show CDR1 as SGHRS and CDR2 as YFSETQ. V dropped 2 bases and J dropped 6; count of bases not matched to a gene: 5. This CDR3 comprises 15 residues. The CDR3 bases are TGCGCCAGCAGCTTCGGTAGCGGGAGTTCCGGGGAGCTGTTTTTT. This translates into CASSFGSGSSGELFF.